This entry lists 24 T cell receptor beta chains sequenced from one sample in a study of Ad26.COV2.S vaccination and SARS-CoV-2 variants. Sequencing used immunoSEQ multiplex PCR; TCRdb keeps in-frame clones, though not all of them. The sample lists under 95,000 clones, approximately 86% seen once, with about 16% in the top ten. Source: peripheral blood, taken after recovery from COVID-19. Receptor source: a human donor who had recovered from COVID-19.

The J gene is TRBJ2-5, the V gene TRBV5-6; D is possibly TRBD1 (5 bases). V dropped 4 bases and J dropped 5 bases, with 18 bases sitting between them. This CDR3 is built from 15 residues. Germline CDR1 reads SGHDT; CDR2 reads YYEEEE. The CDR3 loop reads CASSQPQGSVETQYF. CDR3 in DNA: TGTGCCAGCAGCCAACCCCAGGGTTCCGTGGAGACCCAGTACTTC.

This chain joins TRBV5-1 and TRBJ2-5, with a weak D call TRBD1 (6 bases). The CDR3 is 14 amino acids. V was cut by 1 base and J by 5 bases, with 12 bases left in between. Per the germline V gene, CDR1 is SGHRS and CDR2 is YFSETQ. The CDR3: CASSLSTGTETQYF. CDR3 in DNA: TGCGCCAGCAGCTTGTCAACAGGGACGGAGACCCAGTACTTC.

The CDR3 coding sequence is TGTGCCAGCAGCTTAGTCGGACAAAATAATTCACCCCTCCACTTT. Residues: CASSLVGQNNSPLHF. The chain couples TRBV7-2 to TRBJ1-6; D perhaps matches TRBD1 (5 bases). The germline gives CDR1 SGHTA, CDR2 FQGNSA. The CDR3 covers 15 residues. V dropped 1 base and J dropped 5 bases, with 9 bases sitting between them. The full variable domain, its missing parts supplied by reference TRBV7-2 and TRBJ1-6, is GAGVSQSPSNKVTEKGKDVELRCDPISGHTALYWYRQSLGQGLEFLIYFQGNSAPDKSGLPSDRFSAERTGGSVSTLTIQRTQQEDSAVYLCASSLVGQNNSPLHFGNGTRLTVT.

This chain connects TRBV4-3 to TRBJ2-1; tentatively, D is TRBD2 (5 bases). Trimming pared 0 bases from V and 3 bases from J, leaving 12 bases between. Germline V gene lookup returns CDR1 LGHNA and CDR2 YSLEER. The CDR3 totals 16 residues. This chain's CDR3 is CASSQEMRAGYNEQFF. The CDR3 nucleotides read TGCGCCAGCAGCCAAGAAATGCGGGCCGGCTACAATGAGCAGTTCTTC.

This chain joins TRBV7-2 and TRBJ1-1, with D perhaps TRBD1 (6 bases). Trimming took 5 bases from V and 7 from J, leaving 11 bases between them. Germline V gene data show CDR1 as SGHTA and CDR2 as FQGNSA. The CDR3 length is 12 residues. The CDR3 is CASSANRDEAFF. The CDR3 DNA is TGTGCCAGCAGCGCCAACAGGGATGAAGCTTTCTTT.

CDR3: CASSLSGRADTQYF. The CDR3 DNA reads TGTGCCAGCAGCTTAAGTGGGAGGGCAGATACGCAGTATTTT. The chain couples TRBV7-9 to TRBJ2-3; 7 bases map to TRBD2. The CDR3 consists of 14 residues. The germline gives CDR1 SEHNR, CDR2 FQNEAQ (reference sequence). V lost 2 bases and J lost 4; bases outside the gene matches: 3.

The count of this clone is one. The rearrangement uses TRBV19 and TRBJ2-7; D gene ambiguous. Deletions cut 4 bases from V and 4 bases from J, with 20 bases between. The CDR3 is 16 amino acids. Germline V gives CDR1 LNHDA, CDR2 SQIVND (reference sequence). CDR3 coding DNA: TGTGCCAGTAGTAAAACGACCGCCGGTGCTTCGTACGAGCAGTACTTC. Protein product: CASSKTTAGASYEQYF.

The gene calls are TRBV10-3 and TRBJ2-1, with D tentatively TRBD1 (5 bases). Germline V CDR1 and CDR2: ENHRY, SYGVKD. The CDR3 is 14 residues long. V gave up 6 bases and J gave up 3 bases, with 12 bases separating them. The CDR3 sequence: CAIRKAGLYNEQFF. CDR3 bases: TGTGCCATCAGGAAGGCAGGGCTCTACAATGAGCAGTTCTTC.

This chain joins TRBV19 and TRBJ2-1, with a weak D call TRBD2 (5 bases). Between the trimmed V and J ends, which lost 5 bases and 4 bases, there was a span of 9 bases. Germline V gene sequence: CDR1 LNHDA, CDR2 SQIVND (reference sequence). This CDR3 has 13 residues. The CDR3 nucleotides read TGTGCCAGTAGTGCGTCGGGGTACAATGAGCAGTTCTTC. This encodes CASSASGYNEQFF.

This rearrangement joins TRBV3-1 (or the pseudogene TRBV3-2) to TRBJ2-1; 7 positions match TRBD2. Trimming removed 10 bases from V and 2 bases from J; junction bases left unmatched: 11. The CDR3 extends over 15 amino acids. Germline V gives CDR1 LGHDT, CDR2 YNNKEL (reference sequence). The chain's CDR3 is CATGRSAGAYNEQFF. The CDR3 DNA reads TGTGCCACCGGCCGGTCGGCGGGAGCCTACAATGAGCAGTTCTTC.

The gene calls are TRBV5-4 and TRBJ1-2, with 10 nucleotides matching TRBD1. This CDR3 comprises 17 residues. Germline trimming cut 4 bases from V and 6 bases from J; bases unmatched to any gene: 15. The germline CDR1 and CDR2 sequences are SGHNT and YYREEE (reference sequence). CDR3 protein: CASSPQTGDRGLHGYTF. CDR3 bases: TGTGCCAGCAGCCCACAGACCGGGGACAGGGGATTACATGGCTACACCTTC.

V and J are TRBV7-2 and TRBJ1-1; TRBD1 might be the D (6 bases). V was pared by 5 bases and J by 1 base, with 17 bases between. From germline, CDR1 is SGHTA and CDR2 FQGNSA. CDR3 size: 16 residues. As DNA, the CDR3 is TGTGCCAGCAGCCCCGTGTGGGGGGGGCCGAACACTGAAGCTTTCTTT. Amino acids: CASSPVWGGPNTEAFF.

The rearrangement joins TRBV11-3 to TRBJ1-5; D remains ambiguous. The length of the CDR3 is 13 residues. Between the trimmed V and J ends, which lost 4 bases and 3 bases, there was a span of 7 bases. The germline CDR1 and CDR2 sequences are SGHNT and YENEEA. The CDR3 DNA is TGTGCCAGCAGCTCCGGACCCAATCAGCCCCAGCATTTT. It yields the protein CASSSGPNQPQHF.

This clone is hyperexpanded. This rearrangement joins TRBV15 to TRBJ2-5; no clear D gene. V was pared by 1 base and J by 2 bases, with 8 bases between. The CDR3 is 14 amino acids. From germline, CDR1 is LNHNV and CDR2 YYDKDF (reference sequence). This chain's CDR3 is CATSRGSDQETQYF. The DNA of the CDR3 is TGTGCCACCAGCAGAGGGAGTGATCAAGAGACCCAGTACTTC.

The CDR3 spells CASSLAGGIDTQYF. Here the CDR3 DNA reads TGCGCCAGCAGTTTAGCGGGAGGTATAGATACGCAGTATTTT. The genes are TRBV4-3 and TRBJ2-3; the match to TRBD2 covers 10 bases. This CDR3 spans 14 amino acids. Germline CDR1 is LGHNA and CDR2 is YSLEER. Trimming at V came to 6 bases and at J to 5 bases, leaving 5 bases not matched to a gene.

This chain joins TRBV7-8 and TRBJ2-7; 9 bases match TRBD1. CDR1 is SGHVS, CDR2 FQNEAQ, per germline. Germline trimming cut 3 bases from V and 4 bases from J; bases unmatched to any gene: 7. The length of the CDR3 is 15 residues. The CDR3 region has the DNA TGTGCCAGCAGCTTGCGGACAGGGGTCATGTACGAGCAGTACTTC. The encoded protein is CASSLRTGVMYEQYF.

In its sample, this clone was seen a few times. This chain connects TRBV14 to TRBJ1-6; D perhaps matches TRBD1 (6 bases). This CDR3 has 15 residues. Per the germline V gene, CDR1 is SGHDN and CDR2 is FVKESK. V was trimmed by 4 bases and J by 7 bases, leaving 14 bases between them. The CDR3, as DNA: TGTGCCAGCAGCCGGACGGACAGCGGCAATTCACCCCTCCACTTT. This gives the protein CASSRTDSGNSPLHF.

A few counts support this clone. J is TRBJ2-3 and V is TRBV4-1, with D uncertain. The length of the CDR3 is 14 residues. The V end lost 4 bases, the J end lost 2 bases, and 10 bases lay between the germline ends. CDR1 MGHRA and CDR2 YSYEKL come from the germline V gene. The CDR3 sequence is CASSREFHTDTQYF. The CDR3 bases are TGCGCCAGCAGCCGAGAATTTCACACAGATACGCAGTATTTT.

This clone has a handful of counts. The V gene is TRBV25-1, the J gene TRBJ1-6; tentatively, D is TRBD1 (6 bases). This CDR3 has 15 amino acids. The ends were cut back, 6 bases at V and 10 bases at J, with 19 bases in the middle. CDR1 and CDR2 from the germline V gene are MGHDK and SYGVNS. CDR3 nucleotides: TGTGCCAGCAGACGTCCCGGGACAAACGAATCACCCCTCCACTTT. The encoded protein is CASRRPGTNESPLHF.

This chain links TRBV27 with TRBJ1-2, with 8 positions matching TRBD1. This CDR3 is built from 15 residues. With 5 bases clipped from V and 7 bases from J, the junction kept 12 bases outside the gene matches. The germline gives CDR1 MNHEY, CDR2 SMNVEV (reference sequence). The CDR3: CASSTASGGRGGYTF. The CDR3 nucleotides read TGTGCCAGCAGTACAGCCTCAGGGGGCCGGGGTGGCTACACCTTC.

J is TRBJ2-5 and V is TRBV24-1; possibly TRBD2 for D (5 bases). Germline assignment: CDR1 KGHDR and CDR2 SFDVKD. V lost 6 bases, J lost 4 bases, and 11 bases lay in between. The CDR3 runs to 13 residues. This CDR3 reads CATSLTRGETQYF. The CDR3, as DNA: TGTGCCACCAGTCTAACTAGAGGAGAGACCCAGTACTTC.

This chain connects TRBV4-2 to TRBJ1-1, with 9 bases that match TRBD1. With V trimmed by 1 base and J by 1 base, 13 bases remained unmatched. The CDR3 covers 19 residues. The V gene's germline CDR1 is LGHNA and CDR2 YNFKEQ. The CDR3 loop reads CASSQVGIWTGDSNTEAFF. In DNA, the CDR3 is TGTGCCAGCAGCCAAGTCGGTATTTGGACAGGGGACTCGAACACTGAAGCTTTCTTT.

This clone came up once. The J gene is TRBJ2-5, the V gene TRBV11-3; weak D call: TRBD2 (6 bases). Germline loops: CDR1 SGHNT, CDR2 YENEEA. The length of the CDR3 is 14 residues. V lost 1 base and J lost 5, with 11 bases in between. CDR3 sequence (DNA): TGTGCCAGCAGCTTAGGACTAGTCGGCGAGACCCAGTACTTC. Translating it yields CASSLGLVGETQYF. Together with reference TRBV11-3 and TRBJ2-5, the CDR3 gives the full variable domain: EAGVVQSPRYKIIEKKQPVAFWCNPISGHNTLYWYLQNLGQGPELLIRYENEEAVDDSQLPKDRFSAERLKGVDSTLKIQPAELGDSAVYLCASSLGLVGETQYFGPGTRLLVL.

This clone appeared a single time. This chain uses TRBV7-9 with TRBJ1-1; D may be TRBD1 (5 bases). In germline, CDR1 is SEHNR, CDR2 FQNEAQ (reference sequence). The CDR3 has 16 residues. The V and J ends lost 5 bases and 4 bases respectively, with 20 bases between them. The CDR3 spells CASSTWWGVDGTEAFF. The CDR3 DNA reads as TGTGCCAGCAGCACATGGTGGGGGGTCGACGGCACTGAAGCTTTCTTT.